Shown below are 17 T cell receptor beta chains from a single sample sequenced in a study of graft-versus-host responses after intestinal transplantation. Sequencing was performed with immunoSEQ multiplex PCR; in TCRdb, only in-frame clones are kept and a portion is missing. Among roughly 75,000 clones, 91% were seen once, and the ten largest hold 0.09% to 0.1%. The antigens for these receptors are not known. Sample: unstimulated CD4+ T cells sorted from spleen or lymph node cells, taken before intestinal transplant. These receptors originate from a human donor who received an intestinal transplant.

The chain couples TRBV28 to TRBJ2-7; a possible D gene is TRBD2 (5 bases). Germline CDR1 MDHEN, CDR2 SYDVKM. This CDR3 spans 14 amino acids. V lost 2 bases to trimming and J lost 1 base, with 9 bases between them. The CDR3 DNA follows: TGTGCCAGCAGTTTACGGGGTGAGTCCTACGAGCAGTACTTC. As protein: CASSLRGESYEQYF.

The V call is TRBV2, the J call TRBJ2-3; D ambiguous. The CDR3 covers 12 residues. Germline assignment: CDR1 SNHLY and CDR2 FYNNEI. V dropped 7 bases and J dropped 4 bases, with 9 bases sitting between them. For the CDR3, the DNA is TGTGCCAGCAAGGCAGAGGCAGATACGCAGTATTTT. Amino acid sequence: CASKAEADTQYF.

The chain has TRBV30 and TRBJ2-1, with 7 bases fitting TRBD1. The CDR3 totals 16 residues. Germline CDR1 and CDR2: GTSNPN and SVGIG (reference sequence). J lost 3 bases, V lost 8 bases, and 16 bases had no gene match. The CDR3 DNA follows: TGTGCCCATGGAGTTACCTCGGCAGGGGGCTACAATGAGCAGTTCTTC. This codes for CAHGVTSAGGYNEQFF.

The chain links TRBV9 to TRBJ2-5, with TRBD2 identical over 9 bases. The trim removed 3 bases at V and 5 bases at J, leaving 14 bases unmatched. This CDR3 spans 17 amino acids. CDR1 is SGDLS, CDR2 YYNGEE, per germline. CDR3 sequence: CASSAQPKRGAGETQYF. As DNA, the CDR3 is TGTGCCAGCAGCGCCCAACCGAAGCGGGGGGCGGGGGAGACCCAGTACTTC. Supplemented by reference TRBV9 and TRBJ2-5, the full variable domain reads DSGVTQTPKHLITATGQRVTLRCSPRSGDLSVYWYQQSLDQGLQFLIQYYNGEERAKGNILERFSAQQFPDLHSELNLSSLELGDSALYFCASSAQPKRGAGETQYFGPGTRLLVL.

This chain connects TRBV29-1 to TRBJ2-3; the D gene is possibly TRBD2 (6 bases). Germline lookup yields CDR1 SQVTM and CDR2 ANQGSEA. The CDR3 totals 14 residues. Trimming removed 7 bases at V and 2 bases at J, with 16 bases between. The CDR3 nucleotides read TGCAGCGCCTTGGGGGGTCGGACCACAGATACGCAGTATTTT. Its protein is CSALGGRTTDTQYF.

V and J are TRBV18 and TRBJ1-2; D gene unclear. CDR1 is KGHSH and CDR2 is LQKENI in the germline V gene. Between the trimmed V and J ends, which lost 2 bases and 4 bases, there was a span of 8 bases. The length of the CDR3 is 13 residues. CDR3 coding DNA: TGTGCCAGCTCACCAGAACAGACCTATGGCTACACCTTC. Translation gives CASSPEQTYGYTF.

This clone was detected once. V is TRBV7-2 and J is TRBJ1-6, with D possibly TRBD1 on 6 matching bases. Per germline, CDR1 SGHTA and CDR2 FQGNSA. Trimming removed 5 bases at V and 9 bases at J, with 14 bases between. The length of the CDR3 is 14 residues. CDR3 DNA: TGTGCCAGCAGCGTGGGGGGGCTAAGTTCACCCCTCCACTTT. Its translation is CASSVGGLSSPLHF.

The chain carries TRBV10-3 and TRBJ2-7; possibly TRBD1 for D (5 bases). CDR3 length equals 11 residues. Per germline, CDR1 ENHRY and CDR2 SYGVKD. The germline V and J ends were trimmed by 7 bases and 3 bases, with 7 bases remaining between them. The CDR3 sequence is CAITDSYEQYF. The CDR3 DNA sequence: TGTGCCATCACCGACAGCTACGAGCAGTACTTC.

The chain is built from TRBV27 and TRBJ1-1; 10 bases match TRBD1. The V segment lost 4 bases and the J segment 5 bases; nucleotides outside the gene matches: 7. This CDR3 has 15 residues. Germline CDR1 and CDR2: MNHEY and SMNVEV (reference sequence). The CDR3 DNA sequence: TGTGCCAGCAGTTCATCCGGGACAGGGGTTACTGAAGCTTTCTTT. It yields the protein CASSSSGTGVTEAFF.

The chain couples TRBV7-9 to TRBJ2-5; D is perhaps TRBD1 (6 bases). The CDR3 is made up of 12 amino acids. Germline lookup yields CDR1 SEHNR and CDR2 FQNEAQ (reference sequence). V lost 2 bases to trimming and J lost 5 bases, with 6 bases between them. The CDR3 DNA reads as TGTGCCAGCAGCTTACAGGGGGAGACCCAGTACTTC. Its translation is CASSLQGETQYF.

The genes are TRBV9 and TRBJ2-1; 8 nucleotides match TRBD2. There are 17 residues in the CDR3. CDR1 is SGDLS, CDR2 YYNGEE, per germline. With 3 bases clipped from V and 13 bases from J, the junction kept 21 bases outside the gene matches. The DNA for the CDR3 is TGTGCCAGCAGCGCCTCTGGTCAGCGGGGGCCACGGAATACCCAGTTCTTC. Translated: CASSASGQRGPRNTQFF.

J is TRBJ2-5 and V is TRBV29-1; TRBD1 aligns across 7 bases. V lost 5 bases to trimming and J lost 1 base; unmatched junction nucleotides: 4. The length of the CDR3 is 13 residues. Germline CDR1 is SQVTM and CDR2 is ANQGSEA. The CDR3 is CSVRDSLQETQYF. DNA for the CDR3: TGCAGCGTTCGGGACAGCCTCCAAGAGACCCAGTACTTC.

The CDR3 coding sequence is TGCGCCAGCAGCTTGGCTCCGGGGGGGCCTAGGGACAATGAGCAGTTCTTC. Its protein is CASSLAPGGPRDNEQFF. The chain employs TRBV5-1 and TRBJ2-1; 8 bases agree with TRBD2. With 0 bases clipped from V and 5 bases from J, the junction kept 10 bases outside the gene matches. From germline, CDR1 is SGHRS and CDR2 YFSETQ. This CDR3 has 17 residues.

The chain carries TRBV10-3 and TRBJ2-2; 13 bases fit TRBD2. This CDR3 has 16 amino acids. Germline loops: CDR1 ENHRY, CDR2 SYGVKD. The V and J ends lost 8 bases and 4 bases, in that order; junction bases with no gene match: 7. CDR3 in amino acids: CAIASGLAGATGELFF. The CDR3 DNA reads TGTGCCATCGCTTCAGGACTAGCGGGGGCCACCGGGGAGCTGTTTTTT.

This rearrangement joins TRBV7-2 to TRBJ2-7; 7 bases align to TRBD1. The germline V gene encodes CDR1 SGHTA and CDR2 FQGNSA. V shed 1 base, J shed 3 bases, and the junction held 6 bases outside the gene matches. CDR3 length: 15 residues. CDR3 amino acids: CASSLGPGTVYEQYF. The DNA for the CDR3 is TGTGCCAGCAGCTTAGGCCCCGGGACAGTCTACGAGCAGTACTTC. Full variable domain (missing parts from reference TRBV7-2 and TRBJ2-7): GAGVSQSPSNKVTEKGKDVELRCDPISGHTALYWYRQSLGQGLEFLIYFQGNSAPDKSGLPSDRFSAERTGGSVSTLTIQRTQQEDSAVYLCASSLGPGTVYEQYFGPGTRLTVT.

As for this clone: The junction departs from the called germline gene at one end, perhaps through a read error. The V and J genes are TRBV9 and TRBJ1-1; D is possibly TRBD1 (6 bases). The length of the CDR3 is 12 residues. CDR1 and CDR2 from the germline V gene are SGDLS and YYNGEE. The CDR3: CASSAIGGDRNF. DNA of the CDR3: TGTGCCAGCAGCGCAATAGGGGGTGACCGGAATTTT.

This clone was counted only a few times. The chain uses TRBV7-9 and TRBJ2-7; D gene uncertain. There are 11 residues in the CDR3. Germline V lookup: CDR1 SEHNR, CDR2 FQNEAQ (reference sequence). V gave up 2 bases and J gave up 6 bases, with 5 bases separating them. The CDR3 reads CASSLMSEQYF. As DNA, the CDR3 is TGTGCCAGCAGCTTAATGAGCGAGCAGTACTTC.